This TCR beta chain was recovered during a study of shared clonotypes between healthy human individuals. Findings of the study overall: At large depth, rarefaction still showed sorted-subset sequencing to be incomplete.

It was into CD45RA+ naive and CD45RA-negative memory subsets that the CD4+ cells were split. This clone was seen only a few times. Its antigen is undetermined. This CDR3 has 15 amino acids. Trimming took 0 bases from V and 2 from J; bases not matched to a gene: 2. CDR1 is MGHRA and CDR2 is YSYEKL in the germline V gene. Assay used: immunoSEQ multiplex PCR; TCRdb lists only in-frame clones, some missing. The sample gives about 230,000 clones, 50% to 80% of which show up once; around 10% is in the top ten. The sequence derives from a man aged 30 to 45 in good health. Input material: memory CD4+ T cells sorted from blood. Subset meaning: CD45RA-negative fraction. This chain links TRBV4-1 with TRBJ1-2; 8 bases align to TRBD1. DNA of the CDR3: TGCGCCAGCAGCCAAGACAGACAGGGGAACTATGGCTACACCTTC. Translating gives CASSQDRQGNYGYTF.